This T cell receptor beta chain was documented in a study of tumor-infiltrating lymphocytes in oesophageal squamous cell carcinoma. TCRdb re-analysed the PCR reads in MiXCR, keeping a single row per CDR3 protein. The sample carries about 13,000 distinct CDR3 sequences, roughly 50% recorded once. Turning to this clonotype: This is likely a read error, given that the CDR3 carries no conserved phenylalanine or tryptophan at its end. The limits of the CDR3 on the DNA are not certain, so only TCRdb's listed CDR3 is given.

Termini included, the CDR3 measures 15 amino acids. In germline, CDR1 is MDHEN, CDR2 SYDVKM. The TCR comes from a male donor with esophageal squamous cell carcinoma. The source material was esophageal tumor tissue. The rearrangement links TRBV28 to TRBJ2-1; TRBD1 was called by the table and not checked on the DNA. CDR3 sequence reads: CASTGQTNYGYTFGS.